This T cell receptor (beta chain) was recorded in a study of blood T cell repertoires in COVID-19. Germline CDR1 is SGDLS and CDR2 is YYNGEE. V lost 0 bases to trimming and J lost 0 bases, with 6 bases between them. This CDR3 has 14 amino acids. Data came from immunoSEQ multiplex PCR; TCRdb stores just in-frame clones and leaves some out. The sample contains a few hundred thousand clones, approximately 85% of which appear only once. Cohort assignment relied on participant-reported clinical history. For recovered donors of Cohort 3, there were two negative PCRs, clearance, or symptom resolution. The chain links TRBV9 to TRBJ1-1, with D unresolved. The sample comprised PBMCs or T cells enriched from blood (not recorded which). The clonotype was recovered from a woman in her forties or fifties who had recovered from COVID-19. CDR3 amino acids: CASSVEAVNTEAFF. The CDR3 DNA follows: TGTGCCAGCAGCGTAGAGGCGGTGAACACTGAAGCTTTCTTT.